A single sample gave rise to the 10 T cell receptor beta chains below, sequenced in a study of T cells in Graves' hyperthyroidism and ophthalmopathy (dated by TCRdb to the late 2010s). The library relied on multiplex PCR. Sequencer: Illumina HiSeq 2000. Amplification of TCR beta CDR3 regions was carried out from RNA transcripts. The TCR CDR3 was subjected to a first round of RT-PCR using the HTBI primer set and the Qiagen OneStep RT-PCR kit. In TCRdb, the public reads were trimmed at Q25 with fastp and aligned with MiXCR, with productive beta chains retained. When rows share a CDR3 protein, they turn into one entry using the most common DNA and genes. Here the sample has approximately 520,000 distinct CDR3 sequences; about a fifth occur a single time. The top ten clones comprise 26% of the sample. Sequenced material: blood. Receptors were obtained from a man between 18 and 35 years old with Graves' hyperthyroidism.

In its sample, this clonotype was seen many times. This chain connects TRBV12-5 to TRBJ1-5; D perhaps matches TRBD1 (5 bases). Trimming removed 6 bases from V and 7 bases from J, with 10 bases in between. The CDR3 covers 12 residues. Germline V gene sequence: CDR1 LGHNT, CDR2 FRNRAP. As DNA, the CDR3 is TGTGCTAGTGGGCAGGGAGTGCAGCCCCAGCATTTT. This sequence encodes CASGQGVQPQHF.

This clonotype was recorded a few times. The genes are TRBV7-2 and TRBJ2-7, with D perhaps TRBD2 (6 bases). Trimming stripped 2 bases from V and 4 bases from J, with 12 bases between. CDR3 length equals 14 residues. Germline values: CDR1 SGHTA, CDR2 FQGNSA. CDR3 sequence (DNA): TGTGCCAGCAGCTTAACTTTAGCGGAGTACGAGCAGTACTTC. This translates into CASSLTLAEYEQYF.

The V and J genes are TRBV28 and TRBJ2-2; 12 bases are a match to TRBD1. Germline assignment: CDR1 MDHEN and CDR2 SYDVKM. This CDR3 spans 16 amino acids. V dropped 4 bases and J dropped 7; count of bases not matched to a gene: 7. CDR3 sequence: CASSSGGQGAYGELFF. DNA for the CDR3: TGTGCCAGCAGTTCTGGGGGACAGGGGGCATACGGGGAGCTGTTTTTT.

The V gene is TRBV20-1, the J gene TRBJ2-2; 8 bases match TRBD2. V shed 5 bases, J shed 6 bases, and the junction held 8 bases outside the gene matches. Per germline, CDR1 DFQATT and CDR2 SNEGSKA (reference sequence). CDR3 length equals 14 residues. This CDR3 is CSAGTNGGAGELFF. CDR3 sequence (DNA): TGCAGTGCTGGGACTAACGGGGGGGCCGGGGAGCTGTTTTTT.

The chain uses TRBV6-1 and TRBJ2-7, with 7 bases matching TRBD1. The CDR3 has 13 amino acids. Germline CDR1 and CDR2: MNHNS and SASEGT. The V and J ends lost 7 bases and 4 bases, in that order; junction bases with no gene match: 7. As DNA, the CDR3 is TGTGCCAGCACCTGGGACAGACTATACGAGCAGTACTTC. It translates to CASTWDRLYEQYF.

This clonotype came up many times. CDR3: CASSFGVMGNTIYF. CDR3 nucleotides: TGTGCCAGCAGTTTCGGGGTTATGGGAAACACCATATATTTT. The rearrangement links TRBV12-3 or TRBV12-4 to TRBJ1-3; D is unresolved. The V and J ends lost 3 bases and 4 bases respectively, with 10 bases between them. This CDR3 comprises 14 residues.

This clonotype was detected many times. This sequence joins TRBV18 and TRBJ1-2; D is unresolved. The CDR3 is made up of 13 amino acids. Germline CDR1 is KGHSH and CDR2 is LQKENI. With 4 bases removed from V and 4 bases from J, the gap between germline ends came to 10 bases. For the CDR3, the DNA is TGTGCCAGCTCACTCCGGATCCTCTATGGCTACACCTTC. As protein: CASSLRILYGYTF.

This clonotype appeared many times. This rearrangement joins TRBV19 to TRBJ1-5, with D unclear. The CDR3 has 13 residues. CDR1 and CDR2 (germline): LNHDA, SQIVND (reference sequence). Trimming left V 3 bases short and J 2 bases short, with 5 bases between. This CDR3 reads CASSMVGNQPQHF. The CDR3 bases are TGTGCCAGTAGTATGGTGGGCAATCAGCCCCAGCATTTT.

In this sample, this clonotype turned up many times. The chain carries TRBV6-5 and TRBJ1-1, with 7 positions matching TRBD1. The CDR3 totals 15 residues. V was pared by 5 bases and J by 4 bases, with 10 bases of the junction left unmatched. Per the germline V gene, CDR1 is MNHEY and CDR2 is SVGAGI. In DNA form, the CDR3 reads TGTGCCAGCAGTCCCCGCAAGGCAGGGGGCACTGAAGCTTTCTTT. Encoded protein: CASSPRKAGGTEAFF.

The rearrangement uses TRBV6-5 and TRBJ1-2; D might be TRBD1 (5 bases). Trimming removed 4 bases from V and 0 bases from J, with 12 bases in between. The CDR3 has 15 amino acids. CDR1 is MNHEY, CDR2 SVGAGI, per germline. CDR3 nucleotides: TGTGCCAGCAGTTCGGGGCGGATGGCTAACTATGGCTACACCTTC. It codes for CASSSGRMANYGYTF.